The 15 T cell receptor beta chains below all came from one sample that was sequenced in a study of monozygotic twins with inflammatory bowel disease. TCRdb reprocessed the 5' RACE reads and keeps a single row for each CDR3 protein, giving no DNA. The specimen's table records more than 350,000 distinct CDR3 sequences. Sequencing was done on a sample of blood. The receptors stem from a human donor with ulcerative colitis or Crohn's disease, or a healthy co-twin of an affected twin (not recorded which).

The CDR3 protein is CSVGQINEQYF. The chain joins TRBV29-1 to TRBJ2-7. In germline, CDR1 is SQVTM, CDR2 ANQGSEA. The CDR3 is 11 residues long.

This chain connects TRBV20-1 to TRBJ2-1; with no DNA, the TCRdb D assignment of TRBD2 cannot be verified. The CDR3 consists of 14 residues. Per the germline V gene, CDR1 is DFQATT and CDR2 is SNEGSKA (reference sequence). The CDR3 sequence: CSARKPGLAGGQFF.

The CDR3: CASSLLAGAENEKLFF. This chain connects TRBV12-3 or TRBV12-4 to TRBJ1-4; the TCRdb D gene call, TRBD1, has no DNA to confirm it. CDR3 length equals 16 residues.

The chain has TRBV7-2 and TRBJ2-1. CDR1 SGHTA and CDR2 FQGNSA come from the germline V gene. CDR3 length: 15 residues. This chain's CDR3 is CASSLFGSSYNEQFF.

This rearrangement joins TRBV5-1 to TRBJ2-5. The CDR3 is 15 residues long. CDR1 is SGHRS, CDR2 YFSETQ, per germline. The CDR3 protein is CASSLAGGVEETQYF.

This chain uses TRBV7-8 with TRBJ2-7. The CDR3 runs to 13 residues. Germline-derived CDR1 and CDR2 are SGHVS and FQNEAQ. This CDR3 is CASKDRLSYEQYF. Looking up the rest from reference TRBV7-8 and TRBJ2-7 gives the full variable domain: GAGVSQSPRYKVAKRGQDVALRCDPISGHVSLFWYQQALGQGPEFLTYFQNEAQLDKSGLPSDRFFAERPEGSVSTLKIQRTQQEDSAVYLCASKDRLSYEQYFGPGTRLTVT.

The chain recombines TRBV10-3 with TRBJ1-6; TCRdb proposes TRBD1, but this gene call is untestable without DNA. This CDR3 is 14 amino acids long. The germline CDR1 and CDR2 sequences are ENHRY and SYGVKD. The CDR3 sequence is CAIKIREGNSPLHF.

J is TRBJ1-2 and V is TRBV2. This CDR3 spans 13 amino acids. Germline V gives CDR1 SNHLY, CDR2 FYNNEI. CDR3 loop: CASSATEIYGYTF.

The chain joins TRBV4-2 to TRBJ2-7; TCRdb calls TRBD2, which cannot be checked without DNA. Germline CDR1 LGHNA, CDR2 YNFKEQ. This CDR3 spans 19 amino acids. The CDR3 sequence is CASSQYLTSGGSSSYEQYF.

The chain couples TRBV5-1 to TRBJ2-1; without DNA, the TCRdb call of TRBD1 cannot be checked. The CDR3 length is 16 residues. Germline assignment: CDR1 SGHRS and CDR2 YFSETQ. The CDR3 here is CASSASGGSSYNEQFF. Full variable domain (missing parts from reference TRBV5-1 and TRBJ2-1): KAGVTQTPRYLIKTRGQQVTLSCSPISGHRSVSWYQQTPGQGLQFLFEYFSETQRNKGNFPGRFSGRQFSNSRSEMNVSTLELGDSALYLCASSASGGSSYNEQFFGPGTRLTVL.

This chain uses TRBV27 with TRBJ2-1; TCRdb proposes TRBD2, but this gene call is untestable without DNA. CDR3 length equals 12 residues. Germline-derived CDR1 and CDR2 are MNHEY and SMNVEV (reference sequence). CDR3 protein: CASSPLGREQFF.

This chain joins TRBV30 and TRBJ1-2. This CDR3 is built from 12 residues. CDR1 GTSNPN and CDR2 SVGIG come from the germline V gene (reference sequence). CDR3 residues: CAWRTGLGGYTF. The full variable domain, with the rest looked up from reference TRBV30 and TRBJ1-2, is SQTIHQWPATLVQPVGSPLSLECTVEGTSNPNLYWYRQAAGRGLQLLFYSVGIGQISSEVPQNLSASRPQDRQFILSSKKLLLSDSGFYLCAWRTGLGGYTFGSGTRLTVV.

This rearrangement joins TRBV5-1 to TRBJ2-2. The CDR3 is made up of 12 amino acids. Germline V CDR1 and CDR2: SGHRS, YFSETQ. CDR3 in amino acids: CASSLDFGELFF.

The chain is built from TRBV5-1 and TRBJ1-5; without DNA, the TCRdb call of TRBD1 cannot be checked. Germline lookup yields CDR1 SGHRS and CDR2 YFSETQ. The length of the CDR3 is 17 residues. The CDR3 loop is CASSKGQGDFWNQPQHF. Using reference TRBV5-1 and TRBJ1-5 for the parts outside the CDR3, the full variable domain is KAGVTQTPRYLIKTRGQQVTLSCSPISGHRSVSWYQQTPGQGLQFLFEYFSETQRNKGNFPGRFSGRQFSNSRSEMNVSTLELGDSALYLCASSKGQGDFWNQPQHFGDGTRLSIL.

The chain joins TRBV29-1 to TRBJ2-3; TCRdb outputs TRBD2, but without DNA this stays unchecked. This CDR3 comprises 15 residues. Germline CDR1 SQVTM, CDR2 ANQGSEA. The chain's CDR3 is CSVAGGRPRPDTQYF.